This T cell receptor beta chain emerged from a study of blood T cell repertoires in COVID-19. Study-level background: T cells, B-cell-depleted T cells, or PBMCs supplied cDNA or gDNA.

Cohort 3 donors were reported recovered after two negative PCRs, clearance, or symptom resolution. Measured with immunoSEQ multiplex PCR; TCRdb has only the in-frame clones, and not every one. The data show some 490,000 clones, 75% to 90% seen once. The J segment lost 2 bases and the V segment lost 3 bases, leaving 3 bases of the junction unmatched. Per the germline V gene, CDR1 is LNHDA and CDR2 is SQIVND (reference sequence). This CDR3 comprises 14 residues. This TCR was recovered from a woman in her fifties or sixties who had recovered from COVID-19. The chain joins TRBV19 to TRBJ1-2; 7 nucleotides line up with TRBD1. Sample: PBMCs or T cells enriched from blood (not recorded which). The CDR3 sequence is CASSIPQGNYGYTF. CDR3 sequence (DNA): TGTGCCAGTAGTATCCCACAGGGGAACTATGGCTACACCTTC.